The clone carrying this TCR beta chain occurred a few times. The CDR3 runs to 14 residues. Germline CDR1 and CDR2: SGHNT and YYREEE (reference sequence). With V trimmed by 6 bases and J by 5 bases, 9 bases remained unmatched. This sample is part of a study of shared clonotypes between healthy human individuals. Libraries were prepared by immunoSEQ multiplex PCR; TCRdb keeps only in-frame clonotypes and omits some of them. The sample has some 800,000 clones, 80% to 95% seen once. CD45RO-negative CD8 cells positively selected for CCR7 made up the naive population, which excluded terminally differentiated effector memory CD45RA+ cells.

The chain is built from TRBV5-4 and TRBJ1-2; 8 bases match TRBD1. The material sequenced was naive CD8+ T cells sorted from blood. The receptor's source is a man younger than 45 in good health. CDR3 in DNA: TGTGCCAGCAATTCCGAGGACAGGGATTATGGCTACACCTTC. This codes for CASNSEDRDYGYTF.